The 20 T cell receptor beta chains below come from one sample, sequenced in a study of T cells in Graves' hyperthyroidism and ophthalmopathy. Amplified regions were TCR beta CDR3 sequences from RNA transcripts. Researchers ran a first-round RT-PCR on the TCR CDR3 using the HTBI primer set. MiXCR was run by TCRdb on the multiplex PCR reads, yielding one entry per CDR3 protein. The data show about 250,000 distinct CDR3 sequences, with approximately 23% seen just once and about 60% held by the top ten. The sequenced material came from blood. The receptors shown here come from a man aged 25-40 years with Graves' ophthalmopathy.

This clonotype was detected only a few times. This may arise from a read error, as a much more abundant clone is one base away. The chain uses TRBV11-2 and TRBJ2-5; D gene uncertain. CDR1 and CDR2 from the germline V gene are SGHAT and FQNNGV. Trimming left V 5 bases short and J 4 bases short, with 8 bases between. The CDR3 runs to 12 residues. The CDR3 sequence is CASSPRLETQYF. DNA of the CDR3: TGTGCCAGCAGCCCCCGGCTAGAGACCCAGTACTTC.

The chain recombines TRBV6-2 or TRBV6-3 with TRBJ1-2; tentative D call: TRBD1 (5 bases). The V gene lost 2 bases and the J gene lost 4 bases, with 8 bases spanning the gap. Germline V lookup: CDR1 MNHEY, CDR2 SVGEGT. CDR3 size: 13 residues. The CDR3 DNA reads TGTGCCAGCAGTTACAGGGGCGGCTATGGCTACACCTTC. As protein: CASSYRGGYGYTF.

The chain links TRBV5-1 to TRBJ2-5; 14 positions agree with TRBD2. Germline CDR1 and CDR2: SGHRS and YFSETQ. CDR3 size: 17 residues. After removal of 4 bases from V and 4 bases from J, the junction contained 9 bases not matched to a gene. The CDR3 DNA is TGCGCCAGCAGCACCGGACTAGCGGGAGGAGGAGGAGAGACCCAGTACTTC. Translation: CASSTGLAGGGGETQYF.

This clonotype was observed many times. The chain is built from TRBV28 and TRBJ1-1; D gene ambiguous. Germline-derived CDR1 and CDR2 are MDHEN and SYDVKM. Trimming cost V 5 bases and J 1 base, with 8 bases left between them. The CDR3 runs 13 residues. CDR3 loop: CASSILGNTEAFF. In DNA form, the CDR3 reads TGTGCCAGCAGTATCCTGGGGAACACTGAAGCTTTCTTT. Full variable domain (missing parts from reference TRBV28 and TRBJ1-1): DVKVTQSSRYLVKRTGEKVFLECVQDMDHENMFWYRQDPGLGLRLIYFSYDVKMKEKGDIPEGYSVSREKKERFSLILESASTNQTSMYLCASSILGNTEAFFGQGTRLTVV.

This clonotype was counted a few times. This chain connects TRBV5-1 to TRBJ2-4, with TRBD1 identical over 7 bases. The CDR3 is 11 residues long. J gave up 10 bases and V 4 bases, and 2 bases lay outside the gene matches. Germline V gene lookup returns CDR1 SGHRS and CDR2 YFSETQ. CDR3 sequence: CASSTGDIQYF. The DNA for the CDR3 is TGCGCCAGCAGCACAGGGGATATTCAGTACTTC. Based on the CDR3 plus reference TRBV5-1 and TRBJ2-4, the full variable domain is KAGVTQTPRYLIKTRGQQVTLSCSPISGHRSVSWYQQTPGQGLQFLFEYFSETQRNKGNFPGRFSGRQFSNSRSEMNVSTLELGDSALYLCASSTGDIQYFGAGTRLSVL.

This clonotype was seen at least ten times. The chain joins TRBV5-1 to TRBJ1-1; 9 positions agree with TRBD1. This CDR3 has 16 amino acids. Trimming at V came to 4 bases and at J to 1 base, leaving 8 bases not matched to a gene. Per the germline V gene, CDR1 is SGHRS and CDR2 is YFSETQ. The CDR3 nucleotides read TGCGCCAGCAGCCTTGGACAGGGGAGGAAGAACACTGAAGCTTTCTTT. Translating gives CASSLGQGRKNTEAFF.

CDR3 in amino acids: CASSPAGTGINYGYTF. As DNA, the CDR3 is TGCGCCAGCAGCCCCGCCGGGACAGGGATTAACTATGGCTACACCTTC. The chain is built from TRBV5-1 and TRBJ1-2, with TRBD1 identical over 9 bases. There are 16 residues in the CDR3. Germline CDR1 is SGHRS and CDR2 is YFSETQ. The V gene end was trimmed by 4 bases and the J gene end by 1 base; junction bases not matched to a gene: 8.

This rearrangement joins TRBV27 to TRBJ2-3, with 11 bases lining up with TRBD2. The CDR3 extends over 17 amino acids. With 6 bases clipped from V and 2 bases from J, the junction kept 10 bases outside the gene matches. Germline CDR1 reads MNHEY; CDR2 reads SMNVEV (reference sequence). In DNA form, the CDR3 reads TGTGCCAGCAGCCTGCGGGTAGCGGGAGGGCCCACAGATACGCAGTATTTT. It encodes CASSLRVAGGPTDTQYF.

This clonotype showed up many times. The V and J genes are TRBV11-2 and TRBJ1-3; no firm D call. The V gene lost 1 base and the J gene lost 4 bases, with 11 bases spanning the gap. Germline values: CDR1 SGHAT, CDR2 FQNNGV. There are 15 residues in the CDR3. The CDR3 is CASSLVPGSGNTIYF. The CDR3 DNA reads TGTGCCAGCAGCTTAGTGCCTGGGTCCGGAAACACCATATATTTT.

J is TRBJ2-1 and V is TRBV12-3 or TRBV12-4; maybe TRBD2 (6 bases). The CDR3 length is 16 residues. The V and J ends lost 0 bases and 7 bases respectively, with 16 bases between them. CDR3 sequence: CASSLAGWGGGNEQFF. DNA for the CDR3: TGTGCCAGCAGTTTAGCAGGGTGGGGAGGTGGGAATGAGCAGTTCTTC.

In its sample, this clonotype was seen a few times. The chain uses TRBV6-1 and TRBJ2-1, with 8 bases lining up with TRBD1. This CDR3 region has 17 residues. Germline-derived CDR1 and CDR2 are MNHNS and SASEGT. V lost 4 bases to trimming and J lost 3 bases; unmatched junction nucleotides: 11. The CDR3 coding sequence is TGTGCCAGCAGTGCCACGACAGGGGCAGGAATCTACAATGAGCAGTTCTTC. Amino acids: CASSATTGAGIYNEQFF.

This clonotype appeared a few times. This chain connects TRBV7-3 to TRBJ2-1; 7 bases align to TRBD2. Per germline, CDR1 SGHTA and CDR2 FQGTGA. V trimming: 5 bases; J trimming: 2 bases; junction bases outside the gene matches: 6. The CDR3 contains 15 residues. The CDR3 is CASSPIAGPYNEQFF. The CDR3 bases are TGTGCCAGCAGCCCCATAGCGGGTCCCTACAATGAGCAGTTCTTC.

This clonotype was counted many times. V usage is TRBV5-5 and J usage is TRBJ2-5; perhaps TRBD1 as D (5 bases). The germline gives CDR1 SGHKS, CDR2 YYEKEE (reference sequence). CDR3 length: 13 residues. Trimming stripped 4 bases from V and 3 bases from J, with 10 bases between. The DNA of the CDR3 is TGTGCCAGCAGCCCCCAGGGTGAAGAGACCCAGTACTTC. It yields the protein CASSPQGEETQYF.

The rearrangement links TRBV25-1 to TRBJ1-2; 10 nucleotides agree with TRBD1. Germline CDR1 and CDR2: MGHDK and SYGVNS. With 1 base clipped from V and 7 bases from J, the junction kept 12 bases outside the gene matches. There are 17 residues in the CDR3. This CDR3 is CASSELGQGKGVGGYTF. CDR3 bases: TGTGCCAGCAGTGAATTGGGACAGGGGAAGGGAGTGGGTGGCTACACCTTC.

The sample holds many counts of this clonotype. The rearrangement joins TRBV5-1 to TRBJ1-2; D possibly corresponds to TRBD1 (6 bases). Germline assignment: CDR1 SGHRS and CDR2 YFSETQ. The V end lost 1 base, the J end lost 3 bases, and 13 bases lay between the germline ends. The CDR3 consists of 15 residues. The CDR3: CASSLTGGGYYGYTF. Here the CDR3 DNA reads TGCGCCAGCAGCTTGACCGGAGGGGGATACTATGGCTACACCTTC.

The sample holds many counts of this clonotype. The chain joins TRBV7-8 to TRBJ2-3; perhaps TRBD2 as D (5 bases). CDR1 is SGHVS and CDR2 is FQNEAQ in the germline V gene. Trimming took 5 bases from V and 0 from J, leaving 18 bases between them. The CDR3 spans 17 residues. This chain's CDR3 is CASSGLRTATSTDTQYF. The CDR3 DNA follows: TGTGCCAGCAGCGGACTGAGGACGGCTACTAGCACAGATACGCAGTATTTT.

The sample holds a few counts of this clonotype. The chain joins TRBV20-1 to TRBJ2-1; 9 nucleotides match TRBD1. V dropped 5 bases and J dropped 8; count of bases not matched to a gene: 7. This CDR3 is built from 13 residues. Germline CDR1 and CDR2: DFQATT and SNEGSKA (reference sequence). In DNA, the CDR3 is TGCAGTGCTCTGACAGGGGGTTTGGATGAGCAGTTCTTC. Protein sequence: CSALTGGLDEQFF.

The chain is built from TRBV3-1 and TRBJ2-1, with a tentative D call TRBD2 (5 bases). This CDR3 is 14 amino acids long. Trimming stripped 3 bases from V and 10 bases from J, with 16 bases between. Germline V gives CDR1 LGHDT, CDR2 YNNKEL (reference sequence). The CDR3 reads CASSQGLAPIEQFF. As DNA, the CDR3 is TGTGCCAGCAGCCAGGGCCTAGCTCCGATCGAGCAGTTCTTC.

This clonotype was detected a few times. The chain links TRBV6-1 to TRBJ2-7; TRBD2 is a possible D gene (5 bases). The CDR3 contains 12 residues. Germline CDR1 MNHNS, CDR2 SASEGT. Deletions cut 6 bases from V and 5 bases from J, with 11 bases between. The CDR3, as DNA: TGTGCCAGCAGAGGAGGCCTCAACGAGCAGTACTTC. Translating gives CASRGGLNEQYF.

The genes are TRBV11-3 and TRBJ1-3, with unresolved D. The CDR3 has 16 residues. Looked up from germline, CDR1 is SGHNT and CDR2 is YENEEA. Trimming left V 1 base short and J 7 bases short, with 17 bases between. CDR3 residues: CASSLGGLLSVNTIYF. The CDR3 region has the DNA TGTGCCAGCAGCTTAGGCGGACTTCTCTCCGTGAACACCATATATTTT. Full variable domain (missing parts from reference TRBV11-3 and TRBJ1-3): EAGVVQSPRYKIIEKKQPVAFWCNPISGHNTLYWYLQNLGQGPELLIRYENEEAVDDSQLPKDRFSAERLKGVDSTLKIQPAELGDSAVYLCASSLGGLLSVNTIYFGEGSWLTVV.